The 30 T cell receptor beta chains below all came from one sample that was sequenced in a study of OX40 agonist ivuxolimab in advanced cancers. The repertoire was sequenced with immunoSEQ multiplex PCR; TCRdb's copy has only in-frame clones and lacks some. Among 65,000 to 85,000 clones listed, around 87% were seen once. Sequences were derived from CD4+ or CD8+ T cells sorted from blood, sampled in a trial of the OX40 agonist ivuxolimab. These receptor sequences come from an adult with an advanced solid tumor such as melanoma, head and neck, liver or kidney cancer.

This chain uses TRBV19 with TRBJ1-5; a possible D gene is TRBD1 (6 bases). Between the trimmed V and J ends, which lost 4 bases and 0 bases, there was a span of 10 bases. This CDR3 is built from 15 residues. Germline values: CDR1 LNHDA, CDR2 SQIVND (reference sequence). CDR3 amino acids: CASSTGDGSNQPQHF. The DNA for the CDR3 is TGTGCCAGTAGTACAGGGGACGGTAGCAATCAGCCCCAGCATTTT.

The V gene is TRBV4-1, the J gene TRBJ2-1, with D possibly matching TRBD2 (6 bases). In germline, CDR1 is MGHRA, CDR2 YSYEKL. The V end lost 1 base, the J end lost 4 bases, and 14 bases lay between the germline ends. The CDR3 has 16 amino acids. CDR3 region: CASSQVPSAQYNEQFF. The CDR3, as DNA: TGCGCCAGCAGCCAAGTGCCTAGCGCGCAATACAATGAGCAGTTCTTC.

CDR3 sequence reads: CASRVTGESNQPQHF. CDR3 DNA: TGTGCCAGCAGGGTGACAGGGGAAAGCAATCAGCCCCAGCATTTT. The genes are TRBV27 and TRBJ1-5; 8 positions agree with TRBD1. This CDR3 comprises 15 residues. Germline trimming cut 6 bases from V and 1 base from J; bases unmatched to any gene: 5. Germline V lookup: CDR1 MNHEY, CDR2 SMNVEV (reference sequence).

The CDR3 sequence is CASSARGDREDEQFF. The CDR3 DNA is TGTGCCAGCTCAGCAAGGGGGGATCGTGAGGATGAGCAGTTCTTC. The rearrangement joins TRBV18 to TRBJ2-1; D tentatively reads TRBD1 or TRBD2 (6 bases each). V lost 5 bases and J lost 8, with 19 bases in between. Germline V lookup: CDR1 KGHSH, CDR2 LQKENI. The CDR3 consists of 15 residues.

This chain joins TRBV7-2 and TRBJ2-1; a possible D gene is TRBD1 (7 bases). This CDR3 has 16 residues. Trimming cost V 5 bases and J 8 bases, with 22 bases left between them. CDR1 is SGHTA and CDR2 is FQGNSA in the germline V gene. CDR3 in DNA: TGTGCCAGCAGCACAAACGGGGGACAGTATGTGGATGAGCAGTTCTTC. It translates to CASSTNGGQYVDEQFF.

The rearrangement uses TRBV5-1 and TRBJ2-5; 11 bases fit TRBD1. The CDR3 runs to 14 residues. Trimming took 4 bases from V and 3 from J; bases not matched to a gene: 2. The germline gives CDR1 SGHRS, CDR2 YFSETQ. As DNA, the CDR3 is TGCGCCAGCAGCCAGGGACAGGGGGAAGAGACCCAGTACTTC. The encoded protein is CASSQGQGEETQYF.

J is TRBJ1-5 and V is TRBV12-5, with 11 bases aligning to TRBD1. The V gene end was trimmed by 5 bases and the J gene end by 4 bases; junction bases not matched to a gene: 1. This CDR3 has 14 amino acids. Germline-derived CDR1 and CDR2 are LGHNT and FRNRAP. CDR3 DNA: TGTGCTAGTGGTGGGACAGGGGGGAATCAGCCCCAGCATTTT. Translated, it gives CASGGTGGNQPQHF.

The V gene is TRBV11-2, the J gene TRBJ2-7; 12 bases align to TRBD2. The CDR3 covers 16 residues. V shed 1 base, J shed 4 bases, and the junction held 5 bases outside the gene matches. Germline V gene lookup returns CDR1 SGHAT and CDR2 FQNNGV. DNA of the CDR3: TGTGCCAGCAGCTTAGCTCTAGCGGGAGGGATATACGAGCAGTACTTC. It codes for CASSLALAGGIYEQYF. Together with reference TRBV11-2 and TRBJ2-7, the CDR3 gives the full variable domain: EAGVAQSPRYKIIEKRQSVAFWCNPISGHATLYWYQQILGQGPKLLIQFQNNGVVDDSQLPKDRFSAERLKGVDSTLKIQPAKLEDSAVYLCASSLALAGGIYEQYFGPGTRLTVT.

This clone occurred once. This sequence joins TRBV15 and TRBJ2-1; 11 bases are shared with TRBD2. Germline CDR1 and CDR2: LNHNV and YYDKDF (reference sequence). V lost 4 bases and J lost 3; bases outside the gene matches: 8. There are 17 residues in the CDR3. CDR3 protein: CATSTGTSGAYYNEQFF. Here the CDR3 DNA reads TGTGCCACCAGCACAGGGACTAGCGGAGCCTACTACAATGAGCAGTTCTTC.

The chain joins TRBV14 to TRBJ1-6, with no clear D. Trimming took off 4 bases at V and 8 bases at J, with 9 bases between the two ends. Germline CDR1 and CDR2: SGHDN and FVKESK. The CDR3 totals 13 residues. The CDR3 spells CASSRGTHSPLHF. CDR3 nucleotide sequence: TGTGCCAGCAGCCGGGGTACGCATTCACCCCTCCACTTT.

J is TRBJ2-1 and V is TRBV5-8; tentatively, D is TRBD2 (7 bases). Germline V gene lookup returns CDR1 SGHTS and CDR2 YDEGEE. CDR3 length: 14 residues. V was clipped by 0 bases and J by 8 bases, with 12 bases between them. CDR3: CASSLVRGGDEQFF. Here the CDR3 DNA reads TGTGCCAGCAGCTTGGTCAGGGGAGGGGATGAGCAGTTCTTC.

The chain employs TRBV7-2 and TRBJ2-5; 7 bases agree with TRBD2. The J call may be faulty, since TRBJ2-7 better matches the DNA end. CDR3 length equals 13 residues. From germline, CDR1 is SGHTA and CDR2 FQGNSA. As DNA, the CDR3 is TGTGCCAGCAGCTTTGCGGGAGTGATCGAGCAGTACTTC. As protein: CASSFAGVIEQYF.

The count of this clone is one. The rearrangement links TRBV9 to TRBJ1-4, with TRBD1 as a possible D gene (6 bases). Germline V gives CDR1 SGDLS, CDR2 YYNGEE. The V and J ends lost 3 bases and 3 bases respectively, with 12 bases between them. The CDR3 consists of 15 residues. This CDR3 reads CASSEPGDANEKLFF. The CDR3 nucleotides are TGTGCCAGCAGCGAACCAGGGGACGCTAATGAAAAACTGTTTTTT.

The CDR3 spells CASSKKIGRGGNQPQHF. In nucleotides, the CDR3 is TGTGCCAGCAGCAAAAAAATAGGTAGGGGTGGGAATCAGCCCCAGCATTTT. The chain recombines TRBV21-1 with TRBJ1-5; no DNA check was done on the table's D call, TRBD1. TRBV21-1 is an annotated pseudogene. CDR3 length: 17 residues.

The chain joins TRBV21-1 to TRBJ2-7; TRBD2, the table's D call, lacks a check against the DNA. TRBV21-1 is noted as a pseudogene. This CDR3 is 14 amino acids long. CDR3 nucleotides: TGTGCCGCGCCAAATCCTGGGACTACCTACGAGCAGTACTTC. It is translated as CAAPNPGTTYEQYF.

The CDR3 DNA reads TGTGCCAGCAGAGGACCGGGACAGGGTACTAATGAGCAGTTCTTC. It specifies CASRGPGQGTNEQFF. The rearrangement joins TRBV5-4 to TRBJ2-1; 9 bases line up with TRBD1. V lost 5 bases and J lost 7; bases outside the gene matches: 10. The CDR3 consists of 15 residues. The germline CDR1 and CDR2 sequences are SGHNT and YYREEE (reference sequence).

The CDR3 bases are TGTGCCAGCAGCGGAGGTGGGGGATTAAATGAAAAACTGTTTTTT. Its translation is CASSGGGGLNEKLFF. The chain combines TRBV7-9 with TRBJ1-4; D possibly corresponds to TRBD1 (5 bases). Trimming took 5 bases from V and 5 from J, leaving 15 bases between them. Germline V gene lookup returns CDR1 SEHNR and CDR2 FQNEAQ (reference sequence). The CDR3 spans 15 residues.

This sequence joins TRBV28 and TRBJ1-2; D might be TRBD1 (6 bases). Germline V lookup: CDR1 MDHEN, CDR2 SYDVKM. V was cut by 7 bases and J by 13 bases, with 31 bases left in between. There are 16 residues in the CDR3. Here the CDR3 reads CASNSPIGGGSGYTTF. DNA of the CDR3: TGTGCCAGCAACTCCCCAATTGGGGGGGGCTCTGGCTACACCACCTTC.

The V gene is TRBV18, the J gene TRBJ2-1; 9 bases are a match to TRBD2. Losses at the gene ends were 2 bases for V and 6 bases for J; bases not matched to a gene: 5. Germline assignment: CDR1 KGHSH and CDR2 LQKENI. The CDR3 covers 15 residues. The CDR3 loop is CASSPSGGRGNEQFF. In DNA, the CDR3 is TGTGCCAGCTCACCAAGCGGGGGGAGGGGCAATGAGCAGTTCTTC.

This clone was seen a few times. The chain is built from TRBV30 and TRBJ1-5, with D maybe TRBD1 (5 bases). This CDR3 comprises 13 residues. With 2 bases removed from V and 4 bases from J, the gap between germline ends came to 9 bases. Germline V gives CDR1 GTSNPN, CDR2 SVGIG (reference sequence). The CDR3 DNA sequence: TGTGCCTGGAGTTTGGCAGGGAATCAGCCCCAGCATTTT. Translating gives CAWSLAGNQPQHF. Complete variable domain (other parts from reference TRBV30 and TRBJ1-5): SQTIHQWPATLVQPVGSPLSLECTVEGTSNPNLYWYRQAAGRGLQLLFYSVGIGQISSEVPQNLSASRPQDRQFILSSKKLLLSDSGFYLCAWSLAGNQPQHFGDGTRLSIL.

The chain uses TRBV7-2 and TRBJ2-3, with 8 bases that match TRBD1. Germline V gene data show CDR1 as SGHTA and CDR2 as FQGNSA. With 3 bases clipped from V and 0 bases from J, the junction kept 5 bases outside the gene matches. CDR3 length: 16 amino acids. CDR3 sequence: CASSFWGQVSTDTQYF. CDR3 nucleotide sequence: TGTGCCAGCAGCTTTTGGGGACAGGTTAGCACAGATACGCAGTATTTT.

The chain is built from TRBV7-9 and TRBJ1-6, with TRBD1 as a possible D gene (5 bases). The CDR3 runs to 15 residues. V dropped 5 bases and J dropped 7 bases, with 15 bases sitting between them. Germline V lookup: CDR1 SEHNR, CDR2 FQNEAQ (reference sequence). CDR3 sequence: CASSPDTGRNSPLHF. The DNA of the CDR3 is TGTGCCAGCAGCCCGGATACGGGACGGAATTCACCCCTCCACTTT.

The genes are TRBV2 and TRBJ2-5; 11 nucleotides align to TRBD2. The CDR3 extends over 17 amino acids. The V gene's germline CDR1 is SNHLY and CDR2 FYNNEI. Trimming at V came to 5 bases and at J to 4 bases, leaving 12 bases not matched to a gene. CDR3 nucleotides: TGTGCCAGCAGTAACAGGGAACTAGCGGGAGTGGGAGAGACCCAGTACTTC. Amino acid sequence: CASSNRELAGVGETQYF.

The J gene is TRBJ1-1, the V gene TRBV18; TRBD1 agrees at 7 bases. Germline CDR1 reads KGHSH; CDR2 reads LQKENI. This CDR3 region has 15 residues. V was clipped by 2 bases and J by 0 bases; unmatched bases: 3. CDR3 in DNA: TGTGCCAGCTCACCAGGACAGGAAATGAACACTGAAGCTTTCTTT. Amino acid sequence: CASSPGQEMNTEAFF. The whole variable domain, filled in from reference TRBV18 and TRBJ1-1, reads NAGVMQNPRHLVRRRGQEARLRCSPMKGHSHVYWYRQLPEEGLKFMVYLQKENIIDESGMPKERFSAEFPKEGPSILRIQQVVRGDSAAYFCASSPGQEMNTEAFFGQGTRLTVV.

The chain recombines TRBV7-9 with TRBJ2-1; 9 nucleotides match TRBD1. V was pared by 6 bases and J by 3 bases, with 9 bases of the junction left unmatched. CDR3 size: 16 residues. Germline-derived CDR1 and CDR2 are SEHNR and FQNEAQ (reference sequence). CDR3 DNA: TGTGCCAGCAGTGCTCAGGGGGGACAGGGCTACAATGAGCAGTTCTTC. Its protein product is CASSAQGGQGYNEQFF. Variable domain in full (rest from reference TRBV7-9 and TRBJ2-1): DTGVSQNPRHKITKRGQNVTFRCDPISEHNRLYWYRQTLGQGPEFLTYFQNEAQLEKSRLLSDRFSAERPKGSFSTLEIQRTEQGDSAMYLCASSAQGGQGYNEQFFGPGTRLTVL.

J is TRBJ2-3 and V is TRBV4-1, with 7 nucleotides matching TRBD2. Germline CDR1 and CDR2: MGHRA and YSYEKL. V was pared by 4 bases and J by 0 bases, with 4 bases of the junction left unmatched. This CDR3 is built from 15 residues. CDR3 loop: CASSPTSLSTDTQYF. In nucleotides, the CDR3 is TGCGCCAGCAGCCCGACTAGCCTTAGCACAGATACGCAGTATTTT.

To note about this clone: The germline gene is not matched at one end of the junction; a read error may be the cause. This sequence joins TRBV28 and TRBJ1-5; maybe TRBD1 (6 bases). The CDR3 consists of 15 residues. Germline V gene lookup returns CDR1 MDHEN and CDR2 SYDVKM. The CDR3 DNA is TGTGCCAGCAGATTATACAGGGCCGTAACTGGGCCCCAGCATTTT. As protein: CASRLYRAVTGPQHF. The full variable domain, rest sourced from reference TRBV28 and TRBJ1-5, is DVKVTQSSRYLVKRTGEKVFLECVQDMDHENMFWYRQDPGLGLRLIYFSYDVKMKEKGDIPEGYSVSREKKERFSLILESASTNQTSMYLCASRLYRAVTGPQHFGDGTRLSIL.

The CDR3 reads CASSQGGPEAFF. In nucleotides, the CDR3 is TGTGCCAGCAGCCAAGGGGGCCCTGAAGCTTTCTTT. The chain uses TRBV28 and TRBJ1-1; 7 bases align to TRBD1. This CDR3 has 12 amino acids. V trimming: 6 bases; J trimming: 6 bases; junction bases outside the gene matches: 4. The germline V gene has CDR1 MDHEN and CDR2 SYDVKM. Looking up the rest from reference TRBV28 and TRBJ1-1 gives the full variable domain: DVKVTQSSRYLVKRTGEKVFLECVQDMDHENMFWYRQDPGLGLRLIYFSYDVKMKEKGDIPEGYSVSREKKERFSLILESASTNQTSMYLCASSQGGPEAFFGQGTRLTVV.

The DNA of the CDR3 is TGTGCCAGCAGCCGGGACAGGGGGCTAGATACGCAGTATTTT. Its translation: CASSRDRGLDTQYF. The chain recombines TRBV25-1 with TRBJ2-3, with 12 bases aligning to TRBD1. J was trimmed by 5 bases and V by 6 bases; bases with no gene match: 3. The CDR3 consists of 14 residues. Germline V gene lookup returns CDR1 MGHDK and CDR2 SYGVNS.

The chain links TRBV7-9 to TRBJ2-7; no clear D. V was cut by 1 base and J by 4 bases, with 8 bases left in between. Germline values: CDR1 SEHNR, CDR2 FQNEAQ (reference sequence). CDR3 length: 13 residues. The CDR3 here is CASSLEGFYEQYF. In DNA, the CDR3 is TGTGCCAGCAGCTTAGAAGGCTTTTACGAGCAGTACTTC.